This T cell receptor (beta chain) was identified during a study of chemoradiotherapy in HPV16-positive cancers (dated by TCRdb to the early 2020s). Concerning the study at large: Functional T-cell assays on cells from a couple of HPV16-positive patients defined candidate HPV-specific T-cell clones and common TCR motifs. The study asked whether T-cell immunity against the HPV oncoproteins E6 and E7 changes during chemoradiotherapy and whether it affects survival. The candidate HPV-specific TCRs and motifs were subsequently tracked in TCR repertoires obtained from approximately 91 patients with HPV-related cancers. Study-level results and caveats: Improved recurrence-free survival in HPV16-positive patients was associated with expansion of HPV-responsive T cells during chemoradiotherapy. Expansion of candidate HPV-specific clones and E7-related TCR motifs was observed in the tumor microenvironment during treatment, whereas no such expansion was observed for non-HPV-specific T cells. The survival association was reported for HPV16-positive patients, and the functional definition of HPV-specific T cells was derived from only two HPV16-positive patients.

A word on this clone: Its antigen is still unknown. No base qualities exist here, and no much larger clone lies one base off it.

The germline V gene (reference sequence) sets CDR1 to SGHNT and CDR2 to YYREEE. Reading from cysteine to phenylalanine, the CDR3 counts 15 amino acids. The retained sequence is limited to the CDR3, 45 bases, with the frame set at the first base. The germline V end is reduced by 8 bases and the J end by 3 bases; junction bases left unmatched: 10. Receptor libraries were prepared by the immunoSEQ multiplex PCR assay. Held by TCRdb, this immuneACCESS table contains in-frame sequences only and omits some clones. Under half of the omission traces to an unresolved V gene where checked; the cause of the rest is unknown. The sample yields 3,000 to 4,000 clones; roughly 95% were counted once. 3% to 3.5% of the sample lies in the top ten. Because repertoires were sampled repeatedly during chemoradiotherapy, clonal expansion in the tumor microenvironment could be followed.

The chain links TRBV5-4 with TRBJ2-2; TRBD2 lines up with 7 middle nucleotides. This sample was obtained from a patient who underwent chemoradiotherapy. The receptor was derived from a human donor with HPV-associated anogenital cancer. The CDR3 amino acid sequence is: CASSPGGFDTGELFF. The nucleotide sequence reads TGTGCCAGTTCACCGGGGGGTTTCGACACCGGGGAGCTGTTTTTT.